This T cell receptor (beta chain) was profiled in a study of T cell changes during pregnancy in multiple sclerosis. Method: immunoSEQ multiplex PCR; TCRdb's copy keeps in-frame clones and lacks some. The repertoire consists of around 70,000 clones, with roughly nine tenths occurring once and the leading ten covering approximately 2.1%. The V and J ends lost 6 bases and 5 bases, in that order; junction bases with no gene match: 6. Germline V CDR1 and CDR2: MDHEN, SYDVKM. The CDR3 loop spans 13 amino acids. The source material was peripheral blood, sampled in the second trimester of pregnancy. The TCR originated in a female donor in good health, enrolled as a control in a pregnancy study. This chain uses TRBV28 with TRBJ2-7; 8 bases fit TRBD1. The CDR3: CASRSRGRDEQYF. For the CDR3, the DNA is TGTGCCAGCAGATCCAGGGGGCGGGACGAGCAGTACTTC.